This paragraph reports one T cell receptor (beta chain). What it recognizes is unknown. This record belongs to a study of response to subunit inactivated influenza vaccine. V was clipped by 3 bases and J by 5 bases, with 11 bases between them. Germline V gene lookup returns CDR1 LGHDT and CDR2 YNNKEL (reference sequence). This CDR3 is built from 14 residues. General study findings and limits: The authors suggested that few new T cells are recruited per seasonal influenza vaccination.

TCRdb processed the RT-PCR reads anew with MiXCR; each CDR3 protein has one entry. This sample yields some 800,000 distinct CDR3 sequences, of which approximately 22% are seen a single time; about a tenth belongs to the top ten. The sample consisted of PBMCs from blood, taken approximately 5 days after vaccination. This sequence joins TRBV3-1 and TRBJ2-1; perhaps TRBD2 as D (7 bases). This TCR was recovered from a man aged 50 or older who received an inactivated influenza vaccine. CDR3 nucleotides: TGTGCCAGCAGCCAGGGGGGGGCCAACAATGAGCAGTTCTTC. Translation gives CASSQGGANNEQFF.